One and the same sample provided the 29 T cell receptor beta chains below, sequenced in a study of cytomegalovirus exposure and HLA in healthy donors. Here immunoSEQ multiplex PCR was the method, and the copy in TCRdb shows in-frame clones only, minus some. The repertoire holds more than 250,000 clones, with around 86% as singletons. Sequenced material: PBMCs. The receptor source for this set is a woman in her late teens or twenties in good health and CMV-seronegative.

CDR3 amino acids: CASSQDTGKAFF. The CDR3 region has the DNA TGCGCCAGCAGCCAAGATACAGGGAAAGCTTTCTTT. The V gene is TRBV4-1, the J gene TRBJ1-1; perhaps TRBD1 as D (6 bases). Trimming left V 0 bases short and J 9 bases short, with 8 bases between. Germline CDR1 MGHRA, CDR2 YSYEKL. The CDR3 runs 12 residues.

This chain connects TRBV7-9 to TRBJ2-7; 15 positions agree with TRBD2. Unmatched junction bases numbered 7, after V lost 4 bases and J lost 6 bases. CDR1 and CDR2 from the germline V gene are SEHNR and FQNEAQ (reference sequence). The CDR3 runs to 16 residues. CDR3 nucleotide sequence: TGTGCCAGCAGCTCATGGACTAGCGGGAGGGCTGGCGAGCAGTACTTC. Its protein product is CASSSWTSGRAGEQYF.

The CDR3 loop is CASSQYAGVGTEAFF. As DNA, the CDR3 is TGTGCCAGCAGTCAATACGCCGGGGTGGGCACTGAAGCTTTCTTT. The chain links TRBV6-5 to TRBJ1-1, with D uncertain. The CDR3 sequence is 15 residues long. In germline, CDR1 is MNHEY, CDR2 SVGAGI. Trimming took off 5 bases at V and 4 bases at J, with 17 bases between the two ends.

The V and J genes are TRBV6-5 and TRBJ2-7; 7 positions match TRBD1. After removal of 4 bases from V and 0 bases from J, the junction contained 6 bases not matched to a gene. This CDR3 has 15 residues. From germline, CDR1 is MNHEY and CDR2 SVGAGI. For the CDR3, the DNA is TGTGCCAGCAGTTCACCTCAGGGGGACTCCTACGAGCAGTACTTC. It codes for CASSSPQGDSYEQYF.

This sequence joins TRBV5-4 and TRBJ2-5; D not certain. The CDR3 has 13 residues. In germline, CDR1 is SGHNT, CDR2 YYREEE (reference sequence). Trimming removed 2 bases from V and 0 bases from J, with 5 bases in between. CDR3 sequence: CASSLSYQETQYF. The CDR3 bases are TGTGCCAGCAGCTTATCATACCAAGAGACCCAGTACTTC.

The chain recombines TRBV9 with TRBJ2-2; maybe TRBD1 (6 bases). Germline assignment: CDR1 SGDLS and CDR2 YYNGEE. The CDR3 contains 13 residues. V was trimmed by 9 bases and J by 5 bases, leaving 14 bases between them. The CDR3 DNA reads TGTGCCACCACAAGGGGGTTGACCGGGGAGCTGTTTTTT. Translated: CATTRGLTGELFF.

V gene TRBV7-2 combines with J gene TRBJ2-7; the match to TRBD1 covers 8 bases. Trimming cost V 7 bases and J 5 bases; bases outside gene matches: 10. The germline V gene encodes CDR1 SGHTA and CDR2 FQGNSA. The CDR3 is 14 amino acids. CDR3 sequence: CASNWGRGRDEQYF. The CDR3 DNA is TGTGCCAGCAACTGGGGCAGGGGGCGAGACGAGCAGTACTTC.

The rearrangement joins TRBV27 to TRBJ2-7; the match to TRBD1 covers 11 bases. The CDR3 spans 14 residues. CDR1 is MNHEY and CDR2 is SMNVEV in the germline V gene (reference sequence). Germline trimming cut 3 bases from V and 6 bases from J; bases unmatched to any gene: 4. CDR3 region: CASSLEGQGGEQYF. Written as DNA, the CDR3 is TGTGCCAGCAGTTTGGAGGGACAGGGGGGCGAGCAGTACTTC.

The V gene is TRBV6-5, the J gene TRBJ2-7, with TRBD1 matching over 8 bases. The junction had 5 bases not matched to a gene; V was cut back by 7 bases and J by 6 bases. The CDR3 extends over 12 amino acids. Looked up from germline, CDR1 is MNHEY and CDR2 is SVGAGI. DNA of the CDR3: TGTGCCAGCAACCTCAGGGGGCGCGAGCAGTACTTC. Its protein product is CASNLRGREQYF.

As DNA, the CDR3 is TGTGCCAGCAGTTTATTTCAGGGGGCGAATCTGTACGAGCAGTACTTC. Protein sequence: CASSLFQGANLYEQYF. This chain connects TRBV28 to TRBJ2-7; 8 bases line up with TRBD1. Germline assignment: CDR1 MDHEN and CDR2 SYDVKM. The CDR3 is made up of 16 amino acids. Trimming took 1 base from V and 4 from J; bases not matched to a gene: 9. Using reference TRBV28 and TRBJ2-7 for the parts outside the CDR3, the full variable domain is DVKVTQSSRYLVKRTGEKVFLECVQDMDHENMFWYRQDPGLGLRLIYFSYDVKMKEKGDIPEGYSVSREKKERFSLILESASTNQTSMYLCASSLFQGANLYEQYFGPGTRLTVT.

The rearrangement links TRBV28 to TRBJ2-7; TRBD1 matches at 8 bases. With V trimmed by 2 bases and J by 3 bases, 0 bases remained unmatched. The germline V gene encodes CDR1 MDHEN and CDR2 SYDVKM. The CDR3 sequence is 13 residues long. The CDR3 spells CASSLGTGYEQYF. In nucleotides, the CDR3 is TGTGCCAGCAGTTTAGGGACAGGCTACGAGCAGTACTTC.

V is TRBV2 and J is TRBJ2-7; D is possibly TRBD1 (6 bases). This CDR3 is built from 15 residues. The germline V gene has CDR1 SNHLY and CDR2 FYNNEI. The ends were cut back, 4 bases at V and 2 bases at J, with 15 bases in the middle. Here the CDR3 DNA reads TGTGCCAGCAGTGGTCAGGGGAGCGTGGCCTACGAGCAGTACTTC. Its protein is CASSGQGSVAYEQYF.

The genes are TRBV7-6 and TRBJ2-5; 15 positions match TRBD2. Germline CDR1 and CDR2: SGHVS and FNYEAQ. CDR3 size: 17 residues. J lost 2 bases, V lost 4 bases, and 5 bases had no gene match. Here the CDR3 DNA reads TGTGCCAGCAGCTGGGGACTAGCGGGAGGAGGACAAGAGACCCAGTACTTC. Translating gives CASSWGLAGGGQETQYF.

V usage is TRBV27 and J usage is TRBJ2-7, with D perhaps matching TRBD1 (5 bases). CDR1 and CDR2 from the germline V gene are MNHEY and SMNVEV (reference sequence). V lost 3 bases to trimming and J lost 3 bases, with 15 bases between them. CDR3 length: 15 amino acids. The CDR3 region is CASSFQGSRDYEQYF. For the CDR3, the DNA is TGTGCCAGCAGTTTCCAGGGTTCGCGAGACTACGAGCAGTACTTC.

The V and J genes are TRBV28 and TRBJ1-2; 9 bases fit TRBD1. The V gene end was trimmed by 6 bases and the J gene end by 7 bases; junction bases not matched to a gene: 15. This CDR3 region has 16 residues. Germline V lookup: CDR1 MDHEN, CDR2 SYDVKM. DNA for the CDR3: TGTGCCAGCAGATTGTACCGGACAGGGGTATCAGGTGGCTACACCTTC. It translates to CASRLYRTGVSGGYTF.

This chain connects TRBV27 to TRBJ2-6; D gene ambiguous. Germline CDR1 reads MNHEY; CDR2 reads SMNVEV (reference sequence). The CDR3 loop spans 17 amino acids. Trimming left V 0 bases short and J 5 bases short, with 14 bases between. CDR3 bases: TGTGCCAGCAGTTTATCCCCCTCCACTCTTCGGGCCAACGTCCTGACTTTC. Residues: CASSLSPSTLRANVLTF. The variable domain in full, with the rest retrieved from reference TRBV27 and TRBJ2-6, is EAQVTQNPRYLITVTGKKLTVTCSQNMNHEYMSWYRQDPGLGLRQIYYSMNVEVTDKGDVPEGYKVSRKEKRNFPLILESPSPNQTSLYFCASSLSPSTLRANVLTFGAGSRLTVL.

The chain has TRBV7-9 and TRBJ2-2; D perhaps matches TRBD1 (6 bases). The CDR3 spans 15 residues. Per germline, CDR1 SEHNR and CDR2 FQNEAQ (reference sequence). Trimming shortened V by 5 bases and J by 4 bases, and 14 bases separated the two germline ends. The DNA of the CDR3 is TGTGCCAGCAGCGCCCAGTTGGGGGCCACCGGGGAGCTGTTTTTT. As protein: CASSAQLGATGELFF.

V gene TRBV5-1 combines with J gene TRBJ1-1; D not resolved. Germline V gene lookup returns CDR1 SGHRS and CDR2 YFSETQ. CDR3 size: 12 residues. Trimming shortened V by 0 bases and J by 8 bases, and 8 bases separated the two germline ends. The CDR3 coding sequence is TGCGCCAGCAGCTTGGTTGCGGGAGAAGCTTTCTTT. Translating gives CASSLVAGEAFF.

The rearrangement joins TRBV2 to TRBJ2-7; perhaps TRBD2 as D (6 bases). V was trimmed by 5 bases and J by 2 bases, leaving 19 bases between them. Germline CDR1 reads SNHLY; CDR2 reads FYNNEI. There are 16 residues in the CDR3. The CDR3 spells CASSSTHSGTTYEQYF. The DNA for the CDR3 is TGTGCCAGCAGTTCCACCCATAGCGGAACCACCTACGAGCAGTACTTC.

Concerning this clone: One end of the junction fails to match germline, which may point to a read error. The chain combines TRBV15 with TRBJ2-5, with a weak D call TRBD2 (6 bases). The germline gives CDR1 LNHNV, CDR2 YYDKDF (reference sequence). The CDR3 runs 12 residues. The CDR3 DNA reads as TGTGCCACCGGCAGGAGCGGGGAGACCCAGTACTTC. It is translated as CATGRSGETQYF.

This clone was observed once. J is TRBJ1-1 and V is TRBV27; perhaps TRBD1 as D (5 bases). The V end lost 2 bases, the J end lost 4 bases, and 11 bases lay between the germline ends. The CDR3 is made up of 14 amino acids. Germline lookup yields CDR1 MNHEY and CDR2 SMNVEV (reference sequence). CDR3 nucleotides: TGTGCCAGCAGTTTAGTGGGGCGGGGCACTGAAGCTTTCTTT. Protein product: CASSLVGRGTEAFF.

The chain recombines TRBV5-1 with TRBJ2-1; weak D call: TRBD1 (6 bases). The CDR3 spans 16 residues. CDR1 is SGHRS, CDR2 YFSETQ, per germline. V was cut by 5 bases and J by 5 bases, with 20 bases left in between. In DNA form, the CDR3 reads TGCGCCAGCAGACCACCGTCCGGGACAAACAACAATGAGCAGTTCTTC. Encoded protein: CASRPPSGTNNNEQFF.

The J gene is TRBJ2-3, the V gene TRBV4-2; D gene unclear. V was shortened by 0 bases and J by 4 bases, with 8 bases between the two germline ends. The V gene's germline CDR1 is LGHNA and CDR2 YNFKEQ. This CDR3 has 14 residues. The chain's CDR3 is CASSQDSTADTQYF. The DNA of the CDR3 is TGTGCCAGCAGCCAAGATAGTACGGCAGATACGCAGTATTTT.

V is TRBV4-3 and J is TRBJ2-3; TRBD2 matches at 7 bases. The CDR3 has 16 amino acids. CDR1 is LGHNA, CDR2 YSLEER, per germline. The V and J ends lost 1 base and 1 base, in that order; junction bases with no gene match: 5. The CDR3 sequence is CASSQVGAGGTDTQYF. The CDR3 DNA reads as TGCGCCAGCAGCCAAGTAGGCGCGGGGGGCACAGATACGCAGTATTTT.

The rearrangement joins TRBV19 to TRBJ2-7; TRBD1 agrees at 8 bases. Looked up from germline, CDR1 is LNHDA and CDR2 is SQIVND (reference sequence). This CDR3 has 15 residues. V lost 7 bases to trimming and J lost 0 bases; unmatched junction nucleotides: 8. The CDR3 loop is CASKKGQAGSYEQYF. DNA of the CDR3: TGTGCCAGTAAGAAGGGACAGGCGGGCTCCTACGAGCAGTACTTC.

CDR3 DNA: TGTGCCAGCAGTTGGGGACAGGGGATTGGACTAGCGATCCACGAGCAGTACTTC. The encoded protein is CASSWGQGIGLAIHEQYF. The chain uses TRBV28 and TRBJ2-7; D is possibly TRBD1 (10 bases). V lost 4 bases and J 5 bases, leaving 27 bases between the germline ends. Germline CDR1 reads MDHEN; CDR2 reads SYDVKM. This CDR3 region has 18 residues.

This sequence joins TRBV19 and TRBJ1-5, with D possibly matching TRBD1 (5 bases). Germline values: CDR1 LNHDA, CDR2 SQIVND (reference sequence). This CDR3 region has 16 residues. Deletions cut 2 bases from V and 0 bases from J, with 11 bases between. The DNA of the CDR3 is TGTGCCAGTAGTATATTACAGGATCATAGCAATCAGCCCCAGCATTTT. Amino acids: CASSILQDHSNQPQHF. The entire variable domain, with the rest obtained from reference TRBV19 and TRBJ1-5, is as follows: DGGITQSPKYLFRKEGQNVTLSCEQNLNHDAMYWYRQDPGQGLRLIYYSQIVNDFQKGDIAEGYSVSREKKESFPLTVTSAQKNPTAFYLCASSILQDHSNQPQHFGDGTRLSIL.

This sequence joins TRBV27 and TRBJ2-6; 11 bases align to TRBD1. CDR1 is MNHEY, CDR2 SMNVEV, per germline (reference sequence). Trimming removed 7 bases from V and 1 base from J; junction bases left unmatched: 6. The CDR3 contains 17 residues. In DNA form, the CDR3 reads TGTGCCAGCACGGGACAGGGGGTCGCTTCTGGGGCCAACGTCCTGACTTTC. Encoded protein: CASTGQGVASGANVLTF.

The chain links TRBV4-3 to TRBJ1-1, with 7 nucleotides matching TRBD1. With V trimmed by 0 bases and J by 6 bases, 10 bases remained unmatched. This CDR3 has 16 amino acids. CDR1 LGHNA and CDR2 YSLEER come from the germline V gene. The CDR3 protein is CASSQDGQVVGAEAFF. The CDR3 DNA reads TGCGCCAGCAGCCAAGATGGACAGGTTGTGGGCGCTGAAGCTTTCTTT.